This TCR beta chain comes out of a study of T cells in Graves' hyperthyroidism and ophthalmopathy (dated by TCRdb to the late 2010s). Regarding the study in general: Peripheral blood was sampled at the time of initial diagnosis, prior to any treatment. Prospective prediction of ophthalmopathy was tested in an independent validation cohort consisting of some 18 hyperthyroidism patients and some 15 patients who later progressed to ophthalmopathy. The study also compared thyroid tissue and blood T-cell repertoires from over 5 Graves' hyperthyroidism patients. The paper describes TCR Vbeta CDR3 sequencing of about 140 peripheral blood samples, made up of about 41 ophthalmopathy patients, over 70 hyperthyroidism patients and roughly 17 progressor patients. The 75 to 100 discovery patients were randomly split 7:3 into training and test sets. After sampling, hyperthyroidism patients received methimazole starting at 30 mg daily, and ophthalmopathy patients received high-dose intravenous methylprednisolone. To identify distinguishing TCR V-J signatures, a discovery cohort of about 100 patients was used, comprising some 45 with Graves' ophthalmopathy and about 59 with stable Graves' hyperthyroidism. Here is what the overall study found, with its caveats: A model built on a 13 V-J signature distinguished ophthalmopathy from stable hyperthyroidism, reaching over 85% sensitivity and approximately 81% specificity in cross-validation and 80%/75% in testing. During validation, the model predicted progression to ophthalmopathy a median of approximately 7 months ahead of onset, with 60% to 71% sensitivity and about 75% specificity. Most expanded thyroid clonotypes (frequency above 0.001) were also found in blood, which suggests that blood repertoires may mirror thyroid immune responses. Sample size was not statistically predetermined, and investigators were not blinded to group allocation.

CDR3 length: 15 amino acids, cysteine to phenylalanine. The CDR3 DNA has 45 bases and is translated from base 1. V sheds 2 bases and J sheds 4 bases, leaving 14 bases between their ends. Amplification of TCR beta CDR3 regions was carried out from RNA transcripts. A first-round RT-PCR of the TCR CDR3 used the HTBI primer set with the Qiagen OneStep RT-PCR kit. The libraries were constructed in a second round of multiplex PCR and then size-selected and purified. Sequencing of the libraries was done on an Illumina HiSeq2000 using paired-end 100 bp reads. The study's own analysis went as follows. SOAPnuke was used to process the raw data, throwing out any read that contained adapters or uncalled bases, had a mean Phred below 15, or lacked an exact constant-primer or identifier match. High-quality paired reads were merged with COPE v1.2.5, and unique nucleotide sequences were defined as clonotypes. Clonotypes were aligned to IMGT TRBV, TRBD and TRBJ reference segments using MiTCR v1.1. The analysis was restricted to V-J combinations with a frequency above 0.0001, which together covered 99% to 99.2% of the repertoires. A TCS score was defined as the ratio of F50 (clonal expansion) to E x V (chaos), with BLOSUM62-based TCRdist applied between CDR3 peptides within each V-J. Welch's t-statistics and random forest reduced some 510 V-J features to 10 to 15, which were used in a naive Bayes classifier (R e1071). The public reads were run again by TCRdb, first through fastp at Q25 and then through MiXCR, and only productive beta chains were kept. Duplicate CDR3 protein sequences are folded into a single record with the most common DNA and genes. These V and J calls derive from TCRdb rather than the authors' analysis. The sample has around 400,000 distinct CDR3 sequences on record, around 15% of them singletons. Roughly a fifth of the sample is in the top ten clones.

This clonotype was observed a handful of times. Its antigen has not been determined. Base qualities are not at hand, and no much larger clone is one base apart. In the ophthalmopathy patients, disease was moderately to severely active, with a Clinical Activity Score of 3 or more, a NOSPECS grade of 4 or more, and a duration of less than 3 months. Patients with uncontrolled infections, other autoimmune diseases, pregnancy or lactation were excluded. Diagnoses were established on the basis of clinical symptoms, serum thyroxine and TRAb, thyroid ultrasound, and orbital computed tomography. PBMCs were separated from roughly 9.6 ml of fresh peripheral blood using Ficoll-Paque density gradient centrifugation. Total RNA was extracted with Trizol reagent, and quality was checked on an Agilent 2100 Bioanalyzer.

Material for sequencing was blood. The sequence was collected from a woman aged 60-70 years with Graves' ophthalmopathy. The chain is assembled from TRBV12-3 or TRBV12-4 and TRBJ1-2; 5 matching bases give a weak D call of TRBD1. The encoded CDR3 is CASSLSGRRGYGYTF. The DNA reads TGTGCCAGCAGTTTATCGGGCAGAAGGGGCTATGGCTACACCTTC.